The 17 T cell receptor beta chains in this list originate from one sample, sequenced in a study of blood T cell repertoires in COVID-19. TCRdb keeps only in-frame clones here, not all; method: immunoSEQ multiplex PCR. The sample has hundreds of thousands of clones, about 79% seen once; the top ten hold approximately 10%. Sequencing input: peripheral blood. Source of these receptors: an elderly woman with acute or convalescent COVID-19.

The rearrangement uses TRBV27 and TRBJ2-7; D may be TRBD1 (6 bases). The CDR3 length is 12 residues. Germline V lookup: CDR1 MNHEY, CDR2 SMNVEV (reference sequence). V dropped 11 bases and J dropped 2 bases, with 13 bases sitting between them. The CDR3 sequence: CARPDRTYEQYF. Written as DNA, the CDR3 is TGTGCCCGCCCGGACAGAACCTACGAGCAGTACTTC.

The chain couples TRBV3-1 (or the pseudogene TRBV3-2) to TRBJ2-6; no clear D. CDR1 and CDR2 from the germline V gene are LGHDT and YNNKEL (reference sequence). Trimming shortened V by 3 bases and J by 0 bases, and 12 bases separated the two germline ends. The CDR3 runs 17 residues. DNA for the CDR3: TGTGCCAGCAGCCAGGTCCAAGGCGGCTCTGGGGCCAACGTCCTGACTTTC. Translating it yields CASSQVQGGSGANVLTF.

The chain employs TRBV3-1 (or the pseudogene TRBV3-2) and TRBJ1-1, with D tentatively TRBD1 (5 bases). Per germline, CDR1 LGHDT and CDR2 YNNKEL (reference sequence). V lost 3 bases, J lost 0 bases, and 8 bases lay in between. The CDR3 has 14 amino acids. The CDR3 reads CASSHQTVNTEAFF. CDR3 DNA: TGTGCCAGCAGCCATCAGACAGTGAACACTGAAGCTTTCTTT.

The CDR3 loop reads CASSYSGRDTDTQYF. The CDR3 nucleotides read TGTGCCAGCAGTTACTCGGGCAGAGACACAGATACGCAGTATTTT. The chain employs TRBV6-6 and TRBJ2-3; D not certain. Per germline, CDR1 MNHNY and CDR2 SVGAGI (reference sequence). The CDR3 is 15 residues long. V was shortened by 0 bases and J by 2 bases, with 9 bases between the two germline ends.

V is TRBV19 and J is TRBJ1-1; 8 bases agree with TRBD1. The CDR3 has 13 residues. Unmatched junction bases numbered 5, after V lost 7 bases and J lost 4 bases. CDR1 is LNHDA, CDR2 SQIVND, per germline (reference sequence). The CDR3 reads CASNLQGVTEAFF. The CDR3 DNA reads as TGTGCCAGTAATTTACAGGGGGTCACTGAAGCTTTCTTT. Supplemented by reference TRBV19 and TRBJ1-1, the full variable domain reads DGGITQSPKYLFRKEGQNVTLSCEQNLNHDAMYWYRQDPGQGLRLIYYSQIVNDFQKGDIAEGYSVSREKKESFPLTVTSAQKNPTAFYLCASNLQGVTEAFFGQGTRLTVV.

This clone occurred once. The chain is built from TRBV4-1 and TRBJ1-4; D perhaps matches TRBD1 (6 bases). Between the trimmed V and J ends, which lost 6 bases and 7 bases, there was a span of 18 bases. Germline CDR1 is MGHRA and CDR2 is YSYEKL. CDR3 size: 15 residues. The CDR3 region has the DNA TGCGCCAGCAGGCCCCCGGTGGGGGCAAGTGAAAAACTGTTTTTT. Translating gives CASRPPVGASEKLFF.

Regarding this clone: Sequence at one end of the junction differs from germline and may be a read error. DNA for the CDR3: TGTGCTAGCAGCCATCCAGCTCCAGGGCCCGCTGGCTACACCTTC. Amino acid sequence: CASSHPAPGPAGYTF. The chain combines TRBV7-7 with TRBJ1-2; tentatively, D is TRBD1 (5 bases). The CDR3 spans 15 residues. CDR1 is SSHAT and CDR2 is FNYEAQ in the germline V gene (reference sequence).

The rearrangement joins TRBV19 to TRBJ1-1; 9 bases agree with TRBD1. CDR3 length: 16 residues. With 6 bases clipped from V and 0 bases from J, the junction kept 8 bases outside the gene matches. Per the germline V gene, CDR1 is LNHDA and CDR2 is SQIVND (reference sequence). The CDR3, as DNA: TGTGCCAGTAGCCGATGGACAGGGGCTATGAACACTGAAGCTTTCTTT. The encoded protein is CASSRWTGAMNTEAFF.

J is TRBJ2-7 and V is TRBV5-1; TRBD1 is a possible D gene (6 bases). Germline V gene data show CDR1 as SGHRS and CDR2 as YFSETQ. Trimming took off 4 bases at V and 3 bases at J, with 11 bases between the two ends. The CDR3 totals 13 residues. The CDR3 DNA follows: TGCGCCAGCAGCGGGGACACCTTCTACGAGCAGTACTTC. Translating it yields CASSGDTFYEQYF.

Comment on this clone: The same CDR3 is also encoded by other DNA sequences in this sample. This chain links TRBV3-1 (or the pseudogene TRBV3-2) with TRBJ1-6, with D hard to call. Germline CDR1 reads LGHDT; CDR2 reads YNNKEL (reference sequence). V was shortened by 4 bases and J by 7 bases, with 11 bases between the two germline ends. This CDR3 is 14 amino acids long. The CDR3 DNA follows: TGTGCCAGCAGCCCCAGGACGGGGAATTCACCCCTCCACTTT. Translating gives CASSPRTGNSPLHF.

This clone appeared many times. The V and J genes are TRBV11-3 and TRBJ1-1; TRBD1 matches 7 bases. The CDR3 is 15 residues long. CDR1 is SGHNT, CDR2 YENEEA, per germline. With V trimmed by 5 bases and J by 1 base, 7 bases remained unmatched. The CDR3 nucleotides are TGTGCCAGCAGCAAGACAGGGCCGGGGAACACTGAAGCTTTCTTT. Its protein is CASSKTGPGNTEAFF.

The chain's CDR3 is CASSGDSYEQYF. CDR3 nucleotide sequence: TGTGCCAGCAGTGGGGACAGCTACGAGCAGTACTTC. J is TRBJ2-7 and V is TRBV12-3 or TRBV12-4; 7 positions agree with TRBD1. CDR3 size: 12 residues. V was clipped by 5 bases and J by 3 bases; unmatched bases: 1.

The chain uses TRBV3-1 (or the pseudogene TRBV3-2) and TRBJ1-5; 11 bases are a match to TRBD1. Per the germline V gene, CDR1 is LGHDT and CDR2 is YNNKEL (reference sequence). J was trimmed by 4 bases and V by 1 base; bases with no gene match: 6. This CDR3 comprises 17 residues. CDR3 bases: TGTGCCAGCAGCCAAGGGACAGGGGGCCGCCAGAATCAGCCCCAGCATTTT. Protein product: CASSQGTGGRQNQPQHF.

J is TRBJ2-2 and V is TRBV27, with TRBD2 matching over 13 bases. With V trimmed by 5 bases and J by 0 bases, 6 bases remained unmatched. This CDR3 comprises 18 residues. Germline V gene lookup returns CDR1 MNHEY and CDR2 SMNVEV (reference sequence). This CDR3 reads CASSRGLAGASNTGELFF. In DNA, the CDR3 is TGTGCCAGCAGTCGCGGACTAGCGGGGGCCTCGAACACCGGGGAGCTGTTTTTT.

The J gene is TRBJ2-1, the V gene TRBV28; D might be TRBD2 (6 bases). Germline V gene sequence: CDR1 MDHEN, CDR2 SYDVKM. This CDR3 has 10 residues. CDR3: CGAGHNEQFF. The CDR3 DNA reads as TGTGGCGCGGGGCACAATGAGCAGTTCTTC.

This chain uses TRBV20-1 with TRBJ1-5; 11 bases are shared with TRBD1. The germline V gene has CDR1 DFQATT and CDR2 SNEGSKA (reference sequence). There are 16 residues in the CDR3. The V gene end was trimmed by 3 bases and the J gene end by 4 bases; junction bases not matched to a gene: 8. In nucleotides, the CDR3 is TGCAGTGCTAGTCTTACTGGGACAGGGGGAAATCAGCCCCAGCATTTT. It is translated as CSASLTGTGGNQPQHF.

J is TRBJ2-3 and V is TRBV2; D is uncertain. CDR3 size: 12 residues. Trimming left V 5 bases short and J 4 bases short, with 7 bases between. CDR1 and CDR2 from the germline V gene are SNHLY and FYNNEI. CDR3 residues: CASSPTPDTQYF. CDR3 nucleotide sequence: TGTGCCAGCAGTCCAACTCCAGATACGCAGTATTTT.